One and the same sample provided the 17 T cell receptor beta chains below, sequenced in a study of T-cell memory formation after mild COVID-19 (dated by TCRdb to the early 2020s). Receptors were amplified or captured by 5' RACE. TCRdb names Illumina NovaSeq 6000 as the instrument used. The public reads were quality trimmed at Q25 with fastp and then assembled into clones with MiXCR by TCRdb, keeping productive beta chains. Rows are combined by CDR3 protein, so each entry shows the most common genes and DNA. The table for this sample lists hundreds of thousands of distinct CDR3 sequences; roughly 21% of them were counted only once. Together, the top ten hold around an eighth of the sample. Input material: PBMCs or a T cell subset sorted from them (not recorded which). Source of these receptors: an adult woman who had mild COVID-19 (a few samples of this study predate the infection). The sample titles of this study are shuffled in the database, so cell type and time point are left out; the donor was told from shared clones.

The chain couples TRBV29-1 to TRBJ2-5; the match to TRBD2 covers 7 bases. Germline V gene sequence: CDR1 SQVTM, CDR2 ANQGSEA. The CDR3 runs 16 residues. After removal of 1 base from V and 1 base from J, the junction contained 9 bases not matched to a gene. This CDR3 is CSVEGGGLSPQETQYF. The DNA of the CDR3 is TGCAGCGTTGAAGGGGGGGGACTATCCCCCCAAGAGACCCAGTACTTC.

This clonotype occurred a few times. This chain uses TRBV5-1 with TRBJ2-2; 13 bases fit TRBD2. In germline, CDR1 is SGHRS, CDR2 YFSETQ. The CDR3 has 17 residues. Trimming at V came to 3 bases and at J to 7 bases, leaving 9 bases not matched to a gene. Written as DNA, the CDR3 is TGCGCCAGCAGCTCACCCGGACTAGCGGGAGAAGTCGGGGAGCTGTTTTTT. As protein: CASSSPGLAGEVGELFF.

The chain combines TRBV12-3 or TRBV12-4 with TRBJ1-2; D ambiguous. This CDR3 spans 14 amino acids. The V gene lost 1 base and the J gene lost 3 bases, with 9 bases spanning the gap. CDR3 bases: TGTGCCAGCAGTTTAGGGGGATGGTACTATGGCTACACCTTC. This codes for CASSLGGWYYGYTF.

This clonotype has just a few counts. The V and J genes are TRBV5-1 and TRBJ2-7, with D tentatively TRBD1 (5 bases). The CDR3 runs 15 residues. CDR1 SGHRS and CDR2 YFSETQ come from the germline V gene. With 1 base removed from V and 7 bases from J, the gap between germline ends came to 18 bases. CDR3 in amino acids: CASSLIGGALLEQYF. In DNA, the CDR3 is TGCGCCAGCAGCTTGATTGGTGGGGCGCTTCTAGAGCAGTACTTC.

On this clonotype: Compared with germline, one end of the junction differs, possibly owing to a read error. The genes are TRBV9 and TRBJ2-2; 11 nucleotides align to TRBD2. CDR1 SGDLS and CDR2 YYNGEE come from the germline V gene. The CDR3 length is 15 residues. The CDR3 here is CASSVAGGPSGELFF. The CDR3 region has the DNA TGTGCCAGCAGTGTAGCGGGAGGGCCGAGCGGGGAGCTGTTTTTT.

This sequence joins TRBV10-3 and TRBJ1-3; D perhaps matches TRBD1 (5 bases). Trimming took 7 bases from V and 3 from J, leaving 10 bases between them. Germline V gene data show CDR1 as ENHRY and CDR2 as SYGVKD. The CDR3 covers 13 residues. The CDR3 DNA reads as TGTGCCATCACTGGGACGGATGGAAACACCATATATTTT. Its protein product is CAITGTDGNTIYF.

The V and J genes are TRBV20-1 and TRBJ2-5; D gene uncertain. V was pared by 0 bases and J by 2 bases, with 10 bases between. Per germline, CDR1 DFQATT and CDR2 SNEGSKA (reference sequence). The CDR3 length is 14 residues. The DNA for the CDR3 is TGCAGTGCTAGAGATTATAGCCAGCAAGAGACCCAGTACTTC. Protein product: CSARDYSQQETQYF.

This clonotype was seen a handful of times. V and J are TRBV20-1 and TRBJ1-5; D not certain. With 0 bases removed from V and 6 bases from J, the gap between germline ends came to 12 bases. The CDR3 runs 14 residues. From germline, CDR1 is DFQATT and CDR2 SNEGSKA (reference sequence). The CDR3 protein is CSAREWQESQPQHF. CDR3 bases: TGCAGTGCTAGAGAATGGCAGGAGAGTCAGCCCCAGCATTTT.

This clonotype was detected only a few times. This chain links TRBV7-3 with TRBJ2-3; TRBD1 matches at 9 bases. Germline V CDR1 and CDR2: SGHTA, FQGTGA. Losses at the gene ends were 4 bases for V and 4 bases for J; bases not matched to a gene: 9. The CDR3 has 16 residues. CDR3: CASSSLTGGAADTQYF. CDR3 coding DNA: TGTGCCAGCAGCTCATTAACAGGGGGCGCGGCAGATACGCAGTATTTT.

CDR3 protein: CASSSRRGQGGNYGYTF. The CDR3 DNA reads TGTGCCAGCAGTAGTAGAAGAGGACAGGGCGGAAACTATGGCTACACCTTC. The chain couples TRBV27 to TRBJ1-2, with TRBD1 matching over 8 bases. The germline V gene has CDR1 MNHEY and CDR2 SMNVEV (reference sequence). V was clipped by 5 bases and J by 2 bases; unmatched bases: 13. CDR3 size: 17 residues.

In its sample, this clonotype was seen many times. For the CDR3, the DNA is TGTGCCAGCAGCCACGAGGGAAACACCATATATTTT. The encoded protein is CASSHEGNTIYF. The chain employs TRBV4-2 and TRBJ1-3, with D unclear. V was shortened by 3 bases and J by 4 bases, with 4 bases between the two germline ends. The CDR3 has 12 amino acids. Germline V gives CDR1 LGHNA, CDR2 YNFKEQ.

This clonotype occurred a few times. This chain connects TRBV5-1 to TRBJ1-5; D remains unclear. V was clipped by 3 bases and J by 3 bases, with 10 bases between them. Germline loops: CDR1 SGHRS, CDR2 YFSETQ. The CDR3 consists of 14 residues. The DNA for the CDR3 is TGCGCCAGCAGCTCGAGGGCAGACAATCAGCCCCAGCATTTT. This sequence encodes CASSSRADNQPQHF.

The sample holds a few counts of this clonotype. This chain uses TRBV24-1 with TRBJ2-2; D gene unclear. Germline V gene lookup returns CDR1 KGHDR and CDR2 SFDVKD. The ends were cut back, 0 bases at V and 3 bases at J, with 4 bases in the middle. The CDR3 consists of 14 residues. CDR3 residues: CATSDLWDTGELFF. The DNA for the CDR3 is TGTGCCACCAGTGATTTGTGGGACACCGGGGAGCTGTTTTTT.

The J gene is TRBJ1-5, the V gene TRBV6-1; D is possibly TRBD1 (6 bases). Between the trimmed V and J ends, which lost 2 bases and 0 bases, there was a span of 17 bases. Germline V gene lookup returns CDR1 MNHNS and CDR2 SASEGT. This CDR3 has 18 residues. For the CDR3, the DNA is TGTGCCAGCAGTGAATCGGCCAGGGGATGGGCTAGCAATCAGCCCCAGCATTTT. As protein: CASSESARGWASNQPQHF.

The J gene is TRBJ2-4, the V gene TRBV29-1; D is possibly TRBD1 (6 bases). Per the germline V gene, CDR1 is SQVTM and CDR2 is ANQGSEA. The V end was cut by 7 bases, the J end by 0 bases, with 16 bases between. The CDR3 is 15 residues long. CDR3 amino acids: CSATPDRLAKNIQYF. The CDR3 nucleotides are TGCAGCGCCACTCCGGACAGACTAGCCAAAAACATTCAGTACTTC.

This clonotype was seen only a few times. V is TRBV12-3 or TRBV12-4 and J is TRBJ2-7; D is ambiguous. Trimming removed 6 bases at V and 4 bases at J, with 7 bases between. This CDR3 is 11 amino acids long. The CDR3 loop reads CASRQTYEQYF. CDR3 bases: TGTGCCAGCAGACAGACATACGAGCAGTACTTC.

This clonotype was seen only a few times. V is TRBV15 and J is TRBJ2-2, with 13 bases lining up with TRBD2. The junction had 4 bases not matched to a gene; V was cut back by 3 bases and J by 6 bases. The germline V gene has CDR1 LNHNV and CDR2 YYDKDF (reference sequence). This CDR3 region has 16 residues. CDR3 nucleotide sequence: TGTGCCACCAGCAGGGAACTAGCGGGAGGGGCCGGGGAGCTGTTTTTT. Encoded protein: CATSRELAGGAGELFF.